These T cell receptor beta chains were read from a single sample in a study of blood T cell repertoires in COVID-19. TCRdb keeps only in-frame clones here, not all; method: immunoSEQ multiplex PCR. The sample includes over 250,000 clones, 80% to 90% of them seen just once. Sequenced sample: peripheral blood. The receptors originated from a woman in her 70s with acute or convalescent COVID-19. Each CDR3 is given with its conserved first and last residue. D genes are given only for firm matches. Not all rows give a size; the values are once, few, many and, for expanded clones, a class.

j_gene | abundance | v_gene | d_gene | len | CDR3nt | CDR3aa
TRBJ2-6 | few | TRBV5-1 | NA | 15 | TGCGCCAGCAGCCTGTCAGGGGCCGGGGCCAACGTCCTGACTTTC | CASSLSGAGANVLTF
TRBJ1-1 | NA | TRBV18 | NA | 15 | TGTGCCAGCTCACCCAGGGATAGGGTGAACACTGAAGCTTTCTTT | CASSPRDRVNTEAFF
TRBJ1-2 | NA | TRBV18 | TRBD1 | 17 | TGTGCCAGCTCACCACAGAATAGGGACAGCATACTCTATGGCTACACCTTC | CASSPQNRDSILYGYTF
TRBJ1-6 | once | TRBV30 | NA | 13 | TGTGCCTGGAGTGAGGGGTTTCTTTCACCCCTCCACTTT | CAWSEGFLSPLHF
TRBJ1-2 | NA | TRBV5-4 | NA | 13 | TGTGCCAGCAGCTTAGGGAGTTACTATGGCTACACCTTC | CASSLGSYYGYTF
TRBJ2-3 | NA | TRBV4-1 | TRBD2 | 15 | TGCGCCAGCAGCCTGGGGACTAGCAGGAGAGATACGCAGTATTTT | CASSLGTSRRDTQYF
TRBJ1-3 | few | TRBV19 | NA | 13 | TGTGCCAGTAGTATGGGCGTCGGAAACACCATATATTTT | CASSMGVGNTIYF
TRBJ2-7 | NA | TRBV5-1 | NA | 12 | TGCGCCAGCAGCGGAGGGACAGCCGAGCAGTACTTC | CASSGGTAEQYF
TRBJ1-6 | NA | TRBV10-2 | NA | 13 | TGCGCCAGCACCCGGGGAGATAATTCACCCCTCCACTTT | CASTRGDNSPLHF
TRBJ2-5 | NA | TRBV5-1 | TRBD1 | 16 | TGCGCCAGCAGCTTGTGGGGGACAGGAAAGGGAGAGACCCAGTACTTC | CASSLWGTGKGETQYF
TRBJ2-7 | NA | TRBV19 | TRBD2 | 15 | TGTGCCAGTAGGGACCCGGGGGGGCCTTCGGACGAGCAGTACTTC | CASRDPGGPSDEQYF
TRBJ2-1 | NA | TRBV11-1 | TRBD1 | 13 | TGTGCCAGCAGCCTGACAGGGATCCATGAGCAGTTCTTC | CASSLTGIHEQFF
TRBJ2-3 | NA | TRBV7-9 | NA | 17 | TGTGCCAGCAGCTTATGGAAGACAGGATCTCGCACAGATACGCAGTATTTT | CASSLWKTGSRTDTQYF
TRBJ1-1 | NA | TRBV7-8 | NA | 12 | TGTGCCAGCAGCTCTGGAGGGTTAGAAGCTTTCTTT | CASSSGGLEAFF
TRBJ2-1 | NA | TRBV27 | TRBD1 | 17 | TGTGCCAGCAGTCCCGGGACAGGCGGGCATTCATACAATGAGCAGTTCTTC | CASSPGTGGHSYNEQFF
TRBJ2-5 | NA | TRBV2 | NA | 12 | TGTGCCAGCACCGGCGGGCGAGAGACCCAGTACTTC | CASTGGRETQYF
TRBJ2-6 | NA | TRBV10-2 | TRBD1 | 15 | TGCGCCAGCAGGGACAGGACCTCTGGGGCCAACGTCCTGACTTTC | CASRDRTSGANVLTF
TRBJ1-1 | NA | TRBV25-1 | NA | 12 | TGTGCCAGCGGCAAAAGCGGGTCTGAAGCTTTCTTT | CASGKSGSEAFF
TRBJ2-1 | NA | TRBV5-1 | NA | 18 | TGCGCCAGCAGCCCGTCAAAATCCGGGACTCAGACCAACAATGAGCAGTTCTTC | CASSPSKSGTQTNNEQFF
TRBJ1-1 | few | TRBV19 | TRBD1 | 15 | TGTGCCGCCTCCGGATCCGGGACAGCAAACACTGAAGCTTTCTTT | CAASGSGTANTEAFF
TRBJ1-1 | NA | TRBV5-8 | NA | 13 | TGTGCCAGCAGACAAAGAGGGGGAAATGAAGCTTTCTTT | CASRQRGGNEAFF
TRBJ2-4 | NA | TRBV5-6 | NA | 11 | TGTGCCAGCAGCTTAGGGGGCATTCAGTACTTC | CASSLGGIQYF
TRBJ2-5 | NA | TRBV5-6 | TRBD2 | 15 | TGTGCCAGCGAACTAGCGGGGGGTAAGGAAGAGACCCAGTACTTC | CASELAGGKEETQYF